The clone carrying this T cell receptor beta chain was seen only once. The target antigen is unknown. Germline lookup yields CDR1 SGDLS and CDR2 YYNGEE. The J segment lost 5 bases and the V segment lost 3 bases, leaving 4 bases of the junction unmatched. The CDR3 sequence is 14 residues long. The time point: week 23, last vaccination. Vaccination used 300 ug of mutant IDH1 20-mer peptide per dose, with topical imiquimod. Profiled with immunoSEQ multiplex PCR; TCRdb holds only in-frame clones, not every one. The top ten hold 2% to 2.5% of the sample, which has around 85,000 clones, over 75% seen once. The sample originates from a study of a mutant IDH1 vaccine in newly diagnosed glioma. In the study overall: Patients underwent eight vaccinations, which took place in weeks 1, 3, 5, 7, 11, 15, 19 and 23. Patients were started on vaccination 4-6 weeks after radiotherapy alone, or with temozolomide cycles. Beforehand, treatment had been radiotherapy, temozolomide, or both; the majority received both.

The TCR originated in a man aged 25 to 40 with glioma. Some clones in this sample may be carry-over from other donors' samples. The sequences come from PBMCs, collected from a glioma patient whose treatment included an IDH1 peptide vaccine. This chain uses TRBV9 with TRBJ2-2; 7 bases match TRBD1. CDR3 sequence (DNA): TGTGCCAGCAGCGGACAGGGTTTAACCGGGGAGCTGTTTTTT. Translation gives CASSGQGLTGELFF.